This T cell receptor (beta chain) was sequenced during a study of glioma-infiltrating T cells. The iRepertoire nested amplicon-rescue multiplex PCR amplified TCR alpha and beta CDR3s from RNA. For one-step reverse transcription and amplification, roughly 95-400 ng of tissue mRNA or PBMC total RNA was used. TCRdb redid the calling of the multiplex PCR reads with MiXCR, one entry per CDR3 protein. The table has approximately 110,000 distinct CDR3 sequences, 25% to 30% seen once. The study, taken as a whole, reports: Tissue-blood divergence was below expectation in non-neoplastic patients, above in gliomas. CDR3 overlap between tissue and blood was very small.

This CDR3 comprises 16 residues. Between the trimmed V and J ends, which lost 6 bases and 7 bases, there was a span of 21 bases. Of note for this clonotype: Its antigen is still unknown.

The chain joins TRBV12-3 or TRBV12-4 to TRBJ1-4; D is unclear. The specimen sequenced was glioma tissue, nonneoplastic brain tissue, or PBMCs (not recorded which). The source is a human donor with low-grade glioma or glioblastoma, undergoing nonglioma brain surgery, or in good health (not recorded which). CDR3 sequence (DNA): TGTGCCAGCAGCCCTAGCCCGCCGGGTTGGGGTGAAAAACTGTTTTTT. Protein product: CASSPSPPGWGEKLFF.